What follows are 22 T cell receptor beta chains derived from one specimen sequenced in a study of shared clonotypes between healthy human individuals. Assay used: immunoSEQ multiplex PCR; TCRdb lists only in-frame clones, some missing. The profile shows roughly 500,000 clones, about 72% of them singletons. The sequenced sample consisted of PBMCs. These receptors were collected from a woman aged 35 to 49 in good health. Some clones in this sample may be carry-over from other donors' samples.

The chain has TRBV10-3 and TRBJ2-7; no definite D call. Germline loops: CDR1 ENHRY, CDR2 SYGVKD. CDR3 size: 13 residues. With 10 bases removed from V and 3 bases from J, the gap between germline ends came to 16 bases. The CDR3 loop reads CATSFRAFYEQYF. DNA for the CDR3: TGTGCCACCTCATTCAGAGCCTTCTACGAGCAGTACTTC.

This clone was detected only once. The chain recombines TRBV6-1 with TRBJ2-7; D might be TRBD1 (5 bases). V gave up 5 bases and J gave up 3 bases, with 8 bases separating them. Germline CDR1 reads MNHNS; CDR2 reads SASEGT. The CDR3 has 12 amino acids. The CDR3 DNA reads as TGTGCCAGCAGTCCCACAGGCTACGAGCAGTACTTC. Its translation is CASSPTGYEQYF.

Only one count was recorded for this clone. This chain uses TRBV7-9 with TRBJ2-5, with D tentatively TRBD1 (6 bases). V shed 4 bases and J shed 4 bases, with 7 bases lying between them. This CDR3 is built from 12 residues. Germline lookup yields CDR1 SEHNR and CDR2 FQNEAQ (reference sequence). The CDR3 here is CASSSQGETQYF. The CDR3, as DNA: TGTGCCAGCAGCTCACAGGGAGAGACCCAGTACTTC.

This CDR3 reads CASSYRGTGDTEAFF. As DNA, the CDR3 is TGTGCCAGCAGTTACCGCGGGACAGGGGACACTGAAGCTTTCTTT. The V gene is TRBV6-5, the J gene TRBJ1-1; the match to TRBD1 covers 10 bases. The V gene end was trimmed by 2 bases and the J gene end by 3 bases; junction bases not matched to a gene: 3. The CDR3 consists of 15 residues. Germline CDR1 is MNHEY and CDR2 is SVGAGI.

CDR3 DNA sequence: TGTGCCAGCAGCCTCGCCGGGTCCGGAAACACCATATATTTT. Translated: CASSLAGSGNTIYF. The V call is TRBV6-5, the J call TRBJ1-3; D call uncertain. The germline V and J ends were trimmed by 6 bases and 4 bases, with 13 bases remaining between them. This CDR3 spans 14 amino acids. Germline CDR1 MNHEY, CDR2 SVGAGI.

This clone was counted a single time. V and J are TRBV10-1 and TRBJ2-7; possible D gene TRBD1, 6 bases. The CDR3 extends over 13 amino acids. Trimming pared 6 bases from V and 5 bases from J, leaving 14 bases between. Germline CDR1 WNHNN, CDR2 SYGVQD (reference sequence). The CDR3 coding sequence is TGCGCCAGCAGATCGGCAGGGGAGAACGAGCAGTACTTC. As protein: CASRSAGENEQYF.

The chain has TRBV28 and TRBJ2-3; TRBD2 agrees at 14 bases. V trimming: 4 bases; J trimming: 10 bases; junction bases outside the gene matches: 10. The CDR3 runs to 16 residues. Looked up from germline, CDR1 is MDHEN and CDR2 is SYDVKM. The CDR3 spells CASSSSGTSGRGAQYF. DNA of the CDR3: TGTGCCAGCAGTTCCTCCGGGACTAGCGGGAGAGGGGCGCAGTATTTT.

DNA of the CDR3: TGTGCCAGCAGTTTTGGGGCGGTGATAGGCGGCTACACCTTC. Its protein is CASSFGAVIGGYTF. This chain joins TRBV28 and TRBJ1-2; tentatively, D is TRBD1 (5 bases). V was cut by 3 bases and J by 8 bases, with 16 bases left in between. From germline, CDR1 is MDHEN and CDR2 SYDVKM. The CDR3 extends over 14 amino acids.

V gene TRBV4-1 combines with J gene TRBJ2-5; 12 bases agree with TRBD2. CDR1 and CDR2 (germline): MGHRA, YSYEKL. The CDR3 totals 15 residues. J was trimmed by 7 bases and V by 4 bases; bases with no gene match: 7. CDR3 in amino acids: CASSRTSGAGGTQYF. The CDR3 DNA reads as TGCGCCAGCAGCCGGACTAGCGGGGCGGGGGGGACCCAGTACTTC.

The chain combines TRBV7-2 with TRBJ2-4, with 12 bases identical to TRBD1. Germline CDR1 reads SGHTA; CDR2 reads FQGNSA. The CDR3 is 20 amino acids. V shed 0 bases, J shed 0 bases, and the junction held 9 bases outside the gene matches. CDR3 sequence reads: CASSLAKGQGAREAKNIQYF. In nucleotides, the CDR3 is TGTGCCAGCAGCTTAGCCAAGGGACAGGGGGCCCGCGAAGCCAAAAACATTCAGTACTTC.

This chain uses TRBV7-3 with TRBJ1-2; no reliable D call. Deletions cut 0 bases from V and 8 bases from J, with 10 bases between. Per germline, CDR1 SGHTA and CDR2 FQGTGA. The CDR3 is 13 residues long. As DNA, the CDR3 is TGTGCCAGCAGCTTAACGGGGTTGGGAGGCTACACCTTC. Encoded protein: CASSLTGLGGYTF.

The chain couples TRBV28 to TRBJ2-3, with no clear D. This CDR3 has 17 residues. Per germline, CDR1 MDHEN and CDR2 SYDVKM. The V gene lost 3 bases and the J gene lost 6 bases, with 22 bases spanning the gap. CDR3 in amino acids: CASSFPTLLPLTDTQYF. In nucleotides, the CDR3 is TGTGCCAGCAGTTTCCCCACCTTACTTCCCCTTACGGATACGCAGTATTTT.

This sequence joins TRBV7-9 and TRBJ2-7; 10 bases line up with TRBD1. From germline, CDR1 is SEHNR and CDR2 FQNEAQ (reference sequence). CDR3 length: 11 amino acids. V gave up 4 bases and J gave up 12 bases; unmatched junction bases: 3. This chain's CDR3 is CASSSGQGGYF. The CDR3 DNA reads TGTGCCAGCAGCTCTGGACAGGGGGGGTACTTC.

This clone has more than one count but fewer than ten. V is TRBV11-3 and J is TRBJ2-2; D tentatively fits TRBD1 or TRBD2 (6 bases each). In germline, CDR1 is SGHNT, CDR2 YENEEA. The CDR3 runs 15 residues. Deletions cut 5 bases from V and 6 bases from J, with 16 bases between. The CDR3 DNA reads TGTGCCAGCAGCCCCATAAGGGGGGCGTCCGGGGAGCTGTTTTTT. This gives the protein CASSPIRGASGELFF.

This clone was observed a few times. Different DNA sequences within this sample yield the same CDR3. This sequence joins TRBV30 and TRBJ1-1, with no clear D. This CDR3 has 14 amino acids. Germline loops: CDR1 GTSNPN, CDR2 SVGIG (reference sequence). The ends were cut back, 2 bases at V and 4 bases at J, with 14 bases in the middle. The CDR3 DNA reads TGTGCCTGGAGTCTTGCAGGCTTGACCACTGAAGCTTTCTTT. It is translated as CAWSLAGLTTEAFF.

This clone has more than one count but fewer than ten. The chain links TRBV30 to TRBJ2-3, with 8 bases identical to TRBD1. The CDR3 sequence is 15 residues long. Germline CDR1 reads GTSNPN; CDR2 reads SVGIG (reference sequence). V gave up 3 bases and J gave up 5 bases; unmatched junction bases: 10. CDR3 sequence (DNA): TGTGCCTGGAGGCTCAGGGGGCTTTATCAAGATACGCAGTATTTT. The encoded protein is CAWRLRGLYQDTQYF.

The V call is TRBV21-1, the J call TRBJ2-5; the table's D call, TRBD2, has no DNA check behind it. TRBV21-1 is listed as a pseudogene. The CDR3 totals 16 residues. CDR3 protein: CASSIPGGWYQETQYF. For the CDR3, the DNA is TGTGCCAGCAGCATTCCGGGGGGGTGGTACCAAGAGACCCAGTACTTC.

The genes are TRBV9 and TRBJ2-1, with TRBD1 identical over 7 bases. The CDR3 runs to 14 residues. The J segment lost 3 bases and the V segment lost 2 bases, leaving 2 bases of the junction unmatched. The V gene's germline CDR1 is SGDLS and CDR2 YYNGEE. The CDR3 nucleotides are TGTGCCAGCAGCGTGGGACAGAGCTACAATGAGCAGTTCTTC. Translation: CASSVGQSYNEQFF.

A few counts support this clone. CDR3 DNA sequence: TGTGCCAGCAGTTACCCTCGGACAGGGCCGAACACTGAAGCTTTCTTT. Translation gives CASSYPRTGPNTEAFF. V and J are TRBV6-6 and TRBJ1-1, with 8 positions matching TRBD1. Looked up from germline, CDR1 is MNHNY and CDR2 is SVGAGI (reference sequence). V lost 2 bases and J lost 1; bases outside the gene matches: 6. The CDR3 extends over 16 amino acids.

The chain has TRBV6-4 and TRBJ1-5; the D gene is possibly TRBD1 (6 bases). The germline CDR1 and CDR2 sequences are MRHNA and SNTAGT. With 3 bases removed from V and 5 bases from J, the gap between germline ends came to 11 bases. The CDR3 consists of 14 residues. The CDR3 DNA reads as TGTGCCAGCAGTGAGGAACAGGGCCATCAGCCCCAGCATTTT. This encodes CASSEEQGHQPQHF.

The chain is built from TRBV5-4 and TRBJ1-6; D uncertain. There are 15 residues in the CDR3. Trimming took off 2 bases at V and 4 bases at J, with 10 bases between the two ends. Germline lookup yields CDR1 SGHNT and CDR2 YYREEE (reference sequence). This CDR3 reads CASSFRSAYNSPLHF. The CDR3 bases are TGTGCCAGCAGCTTCAGGAGTGCGTATAATTCACCCCTCCACTTT.

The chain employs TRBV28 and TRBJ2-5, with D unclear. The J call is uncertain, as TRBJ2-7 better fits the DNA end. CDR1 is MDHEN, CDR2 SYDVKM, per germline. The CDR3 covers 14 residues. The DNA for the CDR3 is TGTGCCAGCAGTTTGGCGCCGCTAGGCTACGAGCAGTACTTC. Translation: CASSLAPLGYEQYF.